This TCR beta chain was captured by sequencing in a study of T-cell memory formation after mild COVID-19. V was trimmed by 1 base and J by 0 bases, leaving 7 bases between them. This CDR3 comprises 15 residues. CDR1 is MGHRA, CDR2 YSYEKL, per germline. One entry per CDR3 protein results from TCRdb running MiXCR on the 5' RACE reads. The sample includes hundreds of thousands of distinct CDR3 sequences, around 15% of them seen just once. General study points: Clones contracting across day 15 to 85 had a balanced CD4/CD8 profile; later expanding clones leaned CD4+.

This clonotype was picked up many times. Its antigen is as yet unknown. The sequencing sample was made of PBMCs or a T cell subset sorted from them (not recorded which). The receptor comes from a young man who had mild COVID-19 (a few samples of this study predate the infection). Cell type and time point are not known. This chain joins TRBV4-1 and TRBJ1-3, with unresolved D. The CDR3 DNA is TGCGCCAGCAGCCAAGTCAGGAGCTCTGGAAACACCATATATTTT. Its protein product is CASSQVRSSGNTIYF.